This T cell receptor beta chain was captured in a study of cytomegalovirus exposure and HLA in healthy donors. About the research overall: Earlier, approximately 110 million unique TCR beta sequences were recovered from about 170 million T cells by an analysis.

Remarks on this clone: Its specificity is unknown.

The PCR was carried out with 60 Vbeta primers and 13 Jbeta primers. Method: immunoSEQ multiplex PCR; TCRdb's copy keeps in-frame clones and lacks some. This sample's table reports about 130,000 clones. Findings and limits, study-wide: Later analysis revealed greater clonal expansion in HLA-associated TCR beta chains than in equally common others.

Trimming cost V 1 base and J 7 bases, with 13 bases left between them. The CDR3 consists of 14 residues. Germline values: CDR1 SGHDN, CDR2 FVKESK. The chain recombines TRBV14 with TRBJ1-1; TRBD1 is a possible D gene (5 bases). The sample was PBMCs. The sequence was collected from a man aged 18 to 30 in good health and CMV-seronegative. The CDR3 is CASSQVAADSEAFF. The DNA of the CDR3 is TGTGCCAGCAGCCAAGTCGCGGCAGACAGTGAAGCTTTCTTT.